This TCR beta chain was captured in a study of shared clonotypes between healthy human individuals. Generated by immunoSEQ multiplex PCR, the TCRdb table keeps only in-frame clones and is missing some. This table holds some 1.5 million clones, under 99% found once. This TCR was recovered from a man younger than 40 in good health. Sequenced material: naive CD4+ T cells sorted from blood. Subset indicated: CD45RA+ positively selected.

The CDR3 region is CASNPGQGESNQPQHF. CDR3 sequence (DNA): TGTGCCAGCAATCCGGGACAGGGGGAGAGCAATCAGCCCCAGCATTTT. The rearrangement links TRBV2 to TRBJ1-5; 11 bases align to TRBD1. The germline gives CDR1 SNHLY, CDR2 FYNNEI. This CDR3 has 16 residues. J gave up 1 base and V 7 bases, and 6 bases lay outside the gene matches. Using reference TRBV2 and TRBJ1-5 for the parts outside the CDR3, the full variable domain is EPEVTQTPSHQVTQMGQEVILRCVPISNHLYFYWYRQILGQKVEFLVSFYNNEISEKSEIFDDQFSVERPDGSNFTLKIRSTKLEDSAMYFCASNPGQGESNQPQHFGDGTRLSIL.